This is a list of T cell receptor beta chains from one sample in a study of T-cell memory formation after mild COVID-19. TCRdb itself ran the 5' RACE reads through MiXCR, one entry per CDR3 protein. The sample contains 150,000 to 200,000 distinct CDR3 sequences, approximately 14% of which appear only once. Source material: PBMCs or a T cell subset sorted from them (not recorded which). These TCRs come from an adult woman who had mild COVID-19 (a few samples of this study predate the infection). Cell type and time point are not known. Each CDR3 is given with its conserved first and last residue. A D gene is named only where the DNA matches it firmly. Clone size is given for some rows only: seen once, a few or many times, or a class if the clone is expanded.

clone_size	v_call	d_call	j_call	cdr3_aa	cdr3_nt
few	TRBV7-6	-	TRBJ1-1	CASSLSPGNPMNTEAFF	TGTGCCAGCAGCTTATCCCCCGGAAACCCCATGAACACTGAAGCTTTCTTT
few	TRBV12-5	-	TRBJ2-5	CASGLVNVIETQYF	TGTGCTAGTGGTTTGGTAAACGTTATAGAGACCCAGTACTTC
few	TRBV3-1	-	TRBJ2-1	CASSPPTHWPPYNEQFF	TGTGCCAGCAGCCCCCCGACCCACTGGCCCCCTTACAATGAGCAGTTCTTC
-	TRBV19	-	TRBJ2-3	CASRRTSDTDTQYF	TGTGCCAGTAGAAGGACTTCAGACACAGATACGCAGTATTTT
-	TRBV5-1	-	TRBJ2-7	CASSSKTYEQYF	TGCGCCAGCAGCTCCAAAACCTACGAGCAGTACTTC
-	TRBV5-1	-	TRBJ1-2	CASRFVAGDYGYTF	TGCGCCAGCAGATTCGTGGCGGGAGACTATGGCTACACCTTC
-	TRBV5-5	TRBD2	TRBJ2-2	CASSSGLAGMNTGELFF	TGTGCCAGCAGCTCAGGACTAGCGGGTATGAACACCGGGGAGCTGTTTTTT
few	TRBV5-1	-	TRBJ2-1	CASSQKGKGWKDEQFF	TGCGCCAGCAGCCAGAAGGGGAAAGGGTGGAAGGATGAGCAGTTCTTC
few	TRBV20-1	TRBD2	TRBJ2-1	CSARHGTSGGKWQFF	TGCAGTGCTAGACACGGGACTAGCGGGGGAAAGTGGCAGTTCTTC
few	TRBV4-1	-	TRBJ2-5	CASSQGRSGGRETQYF	TGCGCCAGCAGCCAAGGGAGGTCGGGGGGCAGGGAGACCCAGTACTTC
few	TRBV12-5	TRBD1	TRBJ2-1	CASGSWTGASYNEQFF	TGTGCTAGTGGCTCATGGACAGGGGCCTCCTACAATGAGCAGTTCTTC
-	TRBV7-2	-	TRBJ2-3	CASSSGSEGTQYF	TGTGCCAGCAGCTCCGGGTCCGAGGGGACGCAGTATTTT
-	TRBV24-1	TRBD1	TRBJ1-1	CATSDSGTGMNTEAFF	TGTGCCACCAGTGATTCCGGGACAGGAATGAACACTGAAGCTTTCTTT
few	TRBV6-6	-	TRBJ1-2	CASTLGGAYGYTF	TGTGCCAGCACCCTGGGGGGGGCCTATGGCTACACCTTC
-	TRBV25-1	-	TRBJ2-2	CASSEKPGELFF	TGTGCCAGCAGTGAAAAGCCCGGGGAGCTGTTTTTT
-	TRBV19	TRBD1	TRBJ2-7	CATTGTGSHEQYF	TGTGCCACAACCGGGACAGGGTCCCACGAGCAGTACTTC
-	TRBV5-1	-	TRBJ1-1	CASSLAKGGANTEAFF	TGCGCCAGCAGCTTGGCCAAGGGGGGGGCCAACACTGAAGCTTTCTTT
few	TRBV7-9	TRBD1	TRBJ2-2	CASRTGGMNTGELFF	TGTGCCAGCAGAACAGGGGGGATGAACACCGGGGAGCTGTTTTTT
-	TRBV2	TRBD1	TRBJ2-3	CAIRQGNADTQYF	TGTGCCATACGACAGGGGAACGCAGATACGCAGTATTTT
-	TRBV12-3/TRBV12-4	-	TRBJ1-1	CASSLALGRHTEAFF	TGTGCCAGCAGTTTAGCCCTGGGTCGTCACACTGAAGCTTTCTTT
-	TRBV7-2	-	TRBJ2-5	CASSLETWSQYF	TGTGCCAGCAGCTTAGAAACGTGGTCCCAGTACTTC
-	TRBV20-1	-	TRBJ2-5	CSAELRVETQYF	TGCAGTGCTGAACTCAGGGTGGAGACCCAGTACTTC
few	TRBV25-1	-	TRBJ2-1	CASSSRTEDNEQFF	TGTGCCAGCAGTTCAAGGACAGAGGACAATGAGCAGTTCTTC
few	TRBV12-3/TRBV12-4	-	TRBJ1-2	CASSFSRGLYGYTF	TGTGCCAGCAGTTTTTCCAGGGGATTATATGGCTACACCTTC
-	TRBV5-1	-	TRBJ1-3	CASSLGIAAGNTIYF	TGCGCCAGCAGCTTGGGCATTGCGGCTGGAAACACCATATATTTT
few	TRBV7-8	-	TRBJ2-7	CASSKSRGAYEQYF	TGTGCCAGCAGTAAATCCAGGGGAGCCTACGAGCAGTACTTC
-	TRBV2	TRBD2	TRBJ2-5	CASRKTSGRVETQYF	TGTGCCAGCAGAAAAACTAGCGGGAGGGTTGAGACCCAGTACTTC
-	TRBV12-3/TRBV12-4	-	TRBJ1-5	CASSFRRTNQPQHF	TGTGCCAGCAGTTTCCGCCGGACTAATCAGCCCCAGCATTTT
-	TRBV7-6	TRBD2	TRBJ2-7	CASSLGPTSGTYEQYF	TGTGCCAGCAGCTTAGGGCCAACTAGCGGGACCTACGAGCAGTACTTC
-	TRBV11-2	TRBD2	TRBJ2-1	CASSLVSPGLTGEQFF	TGTGCCAGCAGCTTAGTTTCGCCGGGACTAACGGGTGAGCAGTTCTTC
few	TRBV18	-	TRBJ1-1	CASSPGRGNTEAFF	TGTGCCAGCAGCCCCGGCAGGGGTAACACTGAAGCTTTCTTT
few	TRBV19	-	TRBJ2-3	CASSIRGVRTDTQYF	TGTGCCAGTAGTATCAGGGGGGTTCGCACAGATACGCAGTATTTT
few	TRBV9	-	TRBJ2-5	CASSVGSGGVAETQYF	TGTGCCAGCAGCGTAGGATCCGGAGGGGTCGCAGAGACCCAGTACTTC
few	TRBV7-3	-	TRBJ2-3	CASSFGRADTQYF	TGTGCCAGCAGCTTTGGGCGGGCAGATACGCAGTATTTT
few	TRBV18	-	TRBJ2-7	CASSPYPGLAYEQYF	TGTGCCAGCTCACCATACCCGGGACTTGCCTACGAGCAGTACTTC
-	TRBV6-5	-	TRBJ2-4	CASSLGPILLAKNIQYF	TGTGCCAGCAGTTTGGGACCGATTCTACTAGCCAAAAACATTCAGTACTTC
-	TRBV12-3/TRBV12-4	TRBD1	TRBJ1-1	CASRQGPPSEAFF	TGTGCCAGCCGACAGGGCCCCCCCTCTGAAGCTTTCTTT
few	TRBV5-1	-	TRBJ1-1	CASSYRDTTGTEAFF	TGCGCCAGCAGCTACCGGGACACCACGGGCACTGAAGCTTTCTTT
-	TRBV4-2	-	TRBJ1-1	CATRDAGRGTEAFF	TGTGCCACGCGAGACGCGGGCAGGGGCACTGAAGCTTTCTTT
-	TRBV6-5	-	TRBJ2-3	CASSPRGLGTDTQYF	TGTGCCAGCAGTCCGCGGGGGCTGGGCACAGATACGCAGTATTTT